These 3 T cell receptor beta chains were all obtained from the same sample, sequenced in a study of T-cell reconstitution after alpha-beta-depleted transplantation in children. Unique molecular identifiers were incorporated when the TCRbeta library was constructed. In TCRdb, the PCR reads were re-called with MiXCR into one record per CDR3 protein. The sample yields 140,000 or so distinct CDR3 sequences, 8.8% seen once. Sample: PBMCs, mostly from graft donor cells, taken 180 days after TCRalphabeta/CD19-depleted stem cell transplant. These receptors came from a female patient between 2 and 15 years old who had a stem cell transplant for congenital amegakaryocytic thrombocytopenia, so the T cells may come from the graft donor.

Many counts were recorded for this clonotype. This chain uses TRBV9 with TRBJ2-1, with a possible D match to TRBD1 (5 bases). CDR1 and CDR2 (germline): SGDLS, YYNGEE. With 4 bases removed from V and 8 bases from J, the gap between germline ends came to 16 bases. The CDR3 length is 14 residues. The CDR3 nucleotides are TGTGCCAGCAGCTCGTACGTGCAGGGCGATGAGCAGTTCTTC. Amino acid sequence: CASSSYVQGDEQFF.

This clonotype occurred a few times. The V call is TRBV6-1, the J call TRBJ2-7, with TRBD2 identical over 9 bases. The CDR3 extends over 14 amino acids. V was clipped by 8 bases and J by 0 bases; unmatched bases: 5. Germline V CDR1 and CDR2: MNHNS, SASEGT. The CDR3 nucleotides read TGTGCCAGCTTGGCGGGAGGGCCCTCCTACGAGCAGTACTTC. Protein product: CASLAGGPSYEQYF.

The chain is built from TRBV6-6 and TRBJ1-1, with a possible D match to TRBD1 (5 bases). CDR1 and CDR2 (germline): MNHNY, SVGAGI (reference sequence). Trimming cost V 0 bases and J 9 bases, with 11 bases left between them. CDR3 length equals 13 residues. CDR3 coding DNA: TGTGCCAGCAGTTACTCGATCCAGGGAAAAGCTTTCTTT. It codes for CASSYSIQGKAFF.